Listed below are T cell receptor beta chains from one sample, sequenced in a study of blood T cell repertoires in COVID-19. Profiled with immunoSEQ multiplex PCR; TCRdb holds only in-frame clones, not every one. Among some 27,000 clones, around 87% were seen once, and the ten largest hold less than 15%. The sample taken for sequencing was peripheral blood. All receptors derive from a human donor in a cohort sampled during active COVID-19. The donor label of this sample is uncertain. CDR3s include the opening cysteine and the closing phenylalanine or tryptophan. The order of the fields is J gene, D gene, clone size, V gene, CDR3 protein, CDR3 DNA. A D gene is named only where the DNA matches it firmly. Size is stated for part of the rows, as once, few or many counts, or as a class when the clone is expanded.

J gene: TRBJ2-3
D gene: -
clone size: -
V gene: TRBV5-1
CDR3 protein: CASSQSPPATGTSTDTQYF
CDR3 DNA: TGCGCCAGCAGCCAATCCCCCCCGGCGACAGGAACCAGCACAGATACGCAGTATTTT

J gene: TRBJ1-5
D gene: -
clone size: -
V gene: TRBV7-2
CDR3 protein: CASSLYSGMSNQPQHF
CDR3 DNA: TGTGCCAGCAGCTTATATTCGGGTATGAGCAATCAGCCCCAGCATTTT

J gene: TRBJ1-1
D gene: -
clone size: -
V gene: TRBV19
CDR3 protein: CASSMGLGGTEAFF
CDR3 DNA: TGTGCCAGTAGTATGGGTCTGGGGGGCACTGAAGCTTTCTTT

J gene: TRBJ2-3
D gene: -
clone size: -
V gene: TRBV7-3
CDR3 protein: CASSLGGAFTDTQYF
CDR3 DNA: TGTGCCAGCAGCTTAGGGGGGGCTTTCACAGATACGCAGTATTTT

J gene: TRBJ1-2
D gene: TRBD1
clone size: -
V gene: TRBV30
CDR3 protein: CAWSVWTGGDGYTF
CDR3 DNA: TGTGCCTGGAGTGTATGGACAGGGGGCGATGGCTACACCTTC

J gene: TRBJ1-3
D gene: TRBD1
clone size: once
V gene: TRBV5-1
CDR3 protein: CASSLLGQGDSSGNTIYF
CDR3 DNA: TGCGCCAGCAGCTTGTTGGGTCAGGGGGACAGCTCTGGAAACACCATATATTTT

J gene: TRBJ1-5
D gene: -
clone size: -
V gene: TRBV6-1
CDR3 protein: CASSESFGGLSNQPQHF
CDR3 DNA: TGTGCCAGCAGTGAATCATTTGGGGGGTTAAGCAATCAGCCCCAGCATTTT

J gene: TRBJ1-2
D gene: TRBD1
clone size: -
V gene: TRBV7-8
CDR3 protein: CASSLGGGGYTF
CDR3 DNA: TGTGCCAGCAGCTTAGGAGGGGGCGGCTACACCTTC

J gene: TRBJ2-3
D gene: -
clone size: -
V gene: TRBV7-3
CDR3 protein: CASSLRGRSTDTQYF
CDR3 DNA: TGTGCCAGCAGCTTAAGGGGGCGGAGCACAGATACGCAGTATTTT

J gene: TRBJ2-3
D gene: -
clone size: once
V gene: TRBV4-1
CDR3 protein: CASSQETQGRMSDTQYF
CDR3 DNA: TGCGCCAGCAGCCAAGAAACCCAGGGAAGGATGTCAGATACGCAGTATTTT

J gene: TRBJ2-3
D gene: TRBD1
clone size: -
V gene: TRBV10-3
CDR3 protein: CASRTGGRDTQYF
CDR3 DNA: TGTGCCAGTCGGACAGGTGGTAGGGATACGCAGTATTTT

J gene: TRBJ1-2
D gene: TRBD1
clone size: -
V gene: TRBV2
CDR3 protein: CASSGRQGADYGYTF
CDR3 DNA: TGTGCCAGCAGTGGTCGACAGGGGGCGGACTATGGCTACACCTTC

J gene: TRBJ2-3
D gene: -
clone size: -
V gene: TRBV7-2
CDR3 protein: CASSSREAQYF
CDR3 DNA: TGTGCCAGCAGCTCGAGGGAGGCGCAGTATTTT

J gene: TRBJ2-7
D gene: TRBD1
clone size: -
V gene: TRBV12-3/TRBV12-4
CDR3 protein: CASSFRTGDEQYF
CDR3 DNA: TGTGCCAGCAGTTTCCGGACAGGGGACGAGCAGTACTTC

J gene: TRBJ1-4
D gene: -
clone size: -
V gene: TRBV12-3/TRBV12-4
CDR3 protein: CASMVGGNEKLFF
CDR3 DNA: TGTGCCAGCATGGTAGGGGGTAATGAAAAACTGTTTTTT

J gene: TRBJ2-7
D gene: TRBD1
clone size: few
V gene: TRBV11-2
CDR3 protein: CASSLPGGRRGEQYF
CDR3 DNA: TGTGCCAGCAGCCTCCCAGGGGGCCGGAGGGGCGAGCAGTACTTC